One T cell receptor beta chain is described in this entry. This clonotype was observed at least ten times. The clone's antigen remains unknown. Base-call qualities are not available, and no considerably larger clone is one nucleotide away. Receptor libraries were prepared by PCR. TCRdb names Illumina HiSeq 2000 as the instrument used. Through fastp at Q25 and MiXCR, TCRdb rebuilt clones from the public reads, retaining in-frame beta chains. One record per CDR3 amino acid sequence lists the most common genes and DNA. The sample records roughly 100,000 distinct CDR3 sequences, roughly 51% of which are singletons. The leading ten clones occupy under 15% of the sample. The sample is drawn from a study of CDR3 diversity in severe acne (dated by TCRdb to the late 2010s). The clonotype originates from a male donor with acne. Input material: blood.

The encoded CDR3 is CASSQDKASDNEQFF. In nucleotide form, the sequence is TGTGCCAGCAGCCAAGATAAGGCTAGTGACAATGAGCAGTTCTTC. This chain joins TRBV4-2 to TRBJ2-1; the D gene cannot be named for sure. The junction shows trimming of 0 bases on V and 5 bases on J, plus 11 bases between the germline ends. The germline V gene yields LGHNA for CDR1 and YNFKEQ for CDR2. Reading from cysteine to phenylalanine, the CDR3 counts 15 amino acids. Only CDR3 DNA remains: 45 bases, in frame from the first base.